The 6 T cell receptor beta chains reported below all come from one sample, sequenced in a study of T cells in Graves' hyperthyroidism and ophthalmopathy (dated by TCRdb to about 2019). The library was made by multiplex PCR. For sequencing, an Illumina HiSeq 2000 was employed. The TCR beta CDR3 regions were amplified from the RNA transcripts. The first round of RT-PCR for the TCR CDR3 was performed with the HTBI primer set and the Qiagen OneStep RT-PCR kit. Starting from the raw public reads, TCRdb applied fastp trimming at Q25, assembled clones with MiXCR and retained in-frame beta chains. Rows with one shared CDR3 protein collapse into an entry with the most common genes and DNA. For this sample the table gives roughly 740,000 distinct CDR3 sequences, of which approximately 16% were detected only once. 8.4% of the sample is held by the ten biggest clonotypes. Sequenced: blood. The source is a man younger than 30 with Graves' hyperthyroidism.

With respect to this clonotype: A much larger clone lies a single base off, so this may be a read error. The V gene is TRBV20-1, the J gene TRBJ2-1; D unresolved. Trimming took off 3 bases at V and 7 bases at J, with 13 bases between the two ends. The germline V gene has CDR1 DFQATT and CDR2 SNEGSKA (reference sequence). There are 13 residues in the CDR3. The DNA of the CDR3 is TGCAGTGCTAGGGGCGGTGGGGTTAATGAGCAGTTCTTC. Its protein is CSARGGGVNEQFF.

As for this clonotype: Because the CDR3's place on the DNA is in doubt, the DNA is left out and the CDR3 is given as listed by TCRdb. The V and J genes are TRBV5-4 and TRBJ2-2. The CDR3 comprises 15 residues, both ends counted. The germline V gene has CDR1 SGHNT and CDR2 YYREEE (reference sequence). The CDR3 sequence: CASSVDRRTPGSCFF.

Points on this clonotype: A much larger clone lies a single base off, so this may be a read error. The conserved phenylalanine or tryptophan is not found at the CDR3 terminus, so this likely reflects a read error. This chain joins TRBV28 and TRBJ2-2; D is unclear. The CDR3 covers 14 residues. Germline values: CDR1 MDHEN, CDR2 SYDVKM. Deletions cut 3 bases from V and 0 bases from J, with 5 bases between. CDR3 bases: TGTGCCAGCAGTTTGCAACCGAACACCGGGGAGCTGTTTCTT. As protein: CASSLQPNTGELFL.

This clonotype has a count of ten or more. This chain joins TRBV20-1 and TRBJ2-7, with D possibly being TRBD2 (6 bases). The germline gives CDR1 DFQATT, CDR2 SNEGSKA (reference sequence). There are 14 residues in the CDR3. V gave up 8 bases and J gave up 5 bases, with 22 bases separating them. The CDR3 loop reads CSLFFGGTLDEQYF. The CDR3 DNA follows: TGCAGTCTTTTTTTCGGCGGGACCCTTGACGAGCAGTACTTC.

This rearrangement joins TRBV19 to TRBJ1-1; D may be TRBD1 (6 bases). The CDR3 runs 17 residues. Germline V lookup: CDR1 LNHDA, CDR2 SQIVND (reference sequence). V was pared by 2 bases and J by 5 bases, with 21 bases between. CDR3 region: CASSIIRKQGGYTEAFF. CDR3 in DNA: TGTGCCAGTAGTATAATAAGAAAACAGGGAGGTTATACTGAAGCTTTCTTT. The variable domain in full, with the rest retrieved from reference TRBV19 and TRBJ1-1, is DGGITQSPKYLFRKEGQNVTLSCEQNLNHDAMYWYRQDPGQGLRLIYYSQIVNDFQKGDIAEGYSVSREKKESFPLTVTSAQKNPTAFYLCASSIIRKQGGYTEAFFGQGTRLTVV.

This clonotype was counted at least ten times. The gene calls are TRBV2 and TRBJ1-5, with D possibly being TRBD1 (5 bases). Trimming cost V 7 bases and J 1 base, with 11 bases left between them. Looked up from germline, CDR1 is SNHLY and CDR2 is FYNNEI. The CDR3 totals 14 residues. The CDR3: CASNSGSSNQPQHF. The CDR3 bases are TGTGCCAGCAATTCAGGGTCCAGCAATCAGCCCCAGCATTTT.